One sample yielded the 28 T cell receptor beta chains listed below, sequenced in a study of T-cell reconstitution after alpha-beta-depleted transplantation in children. As it was prepared, the TCRbeta library received unique molecular identifiers. One entry per CDR3 protein results from TCRdb running MiXCR on the PCR reads. This repertoire shows about 110,000 distinct CDR3 sequences, about 6% found once; its top ten account for less than 30%. This material consisted of PBMCs, mostly from graft donor cells, taken 360 days after TCRalphabeta/CD19-depleted stem cell transplant. These TCRs come from a male patient aged 2-15 years who had a stem cell transplant for acute lymphoblastic leukemia, so the T cells may come from the graft donor.

The sample holds many counts of this clonotype. The V gene is TRBV12-3 or TRBV12-4, the J gene TRBJ1-5; D might be TRBD1 (6 bases). Trimming shortened V by 10 bases and J by 7 bases, and 14 bases separated the two germline ends. CDR3 length: 12 residues. The CDR3 reads CATRTGNQPQHF. DNA for the CDR3: TGTGCCACCCGAACAGGGAACCAGCCCCAGCATTTT.

This chain uses TRBV11-2 with TRBJ1-5, with TRBD1 identical over 9 bases. The J segment lost 2 bases and the V segment lost 7 bases, leaving 3 bases of the junction unmatched. The CDR3 is made up of 14 amino acids. CDR1 and CDR2 (germline): SGHAT, FQNNGV. The CDR3 DNA is TGTGCCAGCACCCGGACAGGGGGCAATCAGCCCCAGCATTTT. Translated: CASTRTGGNQPQHF.

This clonotype was observed a handful of times. CDR3 in amino acids: CASSQAGPGEQYF. The CDR3 coding sequence is TGTGCCAGCAGCCAGGCGGGGCCGGGCGAGCAGTACTTC. J is TRBJ2-7 and V is TRBV7-9, with D perhaps matching TRBD2 (6 bases). The V gene's germline CDR1 is SEHNR and CDR2 FQNEAQ (reference sequence). V was shortened by 5 bases and J by 6 bases, with 14 bases between the two germline ends. CDR3 length: 13 residues.

The sample holds many counts of this clonotype. The chain has TRBV12-3 or TRBV12-4 and TRBJ1-4, with a tentative D call TRBD1 (5 bases). The CDR3 is made up of 14 amino acids. The V end lost 3 bases, the J end lost 8 bases, and 13 bases lay between the germline ends. CDR3 nucleotide sequence: TGTGCCAGCAGTTTTTTGGGGGTATGGGAAAAACTGTTTTTT. Encoded protein: CASSFLGVWEKLFF.

The table lists this clonotype with many counts. V usage is TRBV4-2 and J usage is TRBJ2-3; 8 nucleotides align to TRBD1. Germline V CDR1 and CDR2: LGHNA, YNFKEQ. V dropped 1 base and J dropped 3; count of bases not matched to a gene: 9. This CDR3 has 17 residues. DNA of the CDR3: TGTGCCAGCAGCCAAGGAGCCAGGGGGCGAGGTACAGATACGCAGTATTTT. Protein: CASSQGARGRGTDTQYF.

In this sample, this clonotype turned up many times. This chain joins TRBV2 and TRBJ2-7, with 9 positions matching TRBD1. The CDR3 is 12 residues long. CDR1 is SNHLY, CDR2 FYNNEI, per germline. The junction had 7 bases not matched to a gene; V was cut back by 11 bases and J by 5 bases. CDR3 nucleotide sequence: TGTGCCTCACAGGGGGCTCCTAACGAGCAGTACTTC. Amino acids: CASQGAPNEQYF.

This clonotype was found many times. The genes are TRBV9 and TRBJ1-1; TRBD1 is a possible D gene (5 bases). The V and J ends lost 4 bases and 0 bases respectively, with 10 bases between them. Germline CDR1 SGDLS, CDR2 YYNGEE. The CDR3 is made up of 14 amino acids. The CDR3 is CASSPQGLNTEAFF. The CDR3 DNA reads as TGTGCCAGCAGCCCCCAGGGCTTGAACACTGAAGCTTTCTTT.

The chain employs TRBV7-9 and TRBJ1-1; unclear D gene. The CDR3 contains 17 residues. V lost 1 base and J lost 1, with 16 bases in between. Germline V CDR1 and CDR2: SEHNR, FQNEAQ (reference sequence). CDR3 loop: CASSLGVGNWENTEAFF. CDR3 nucleotide sequence: TGTGCCAGCAGCTTAGGGGTCGGGAATTGGGAGAACACTGAAGCTTTCTTT.

There are a few counts of this clonotype. J is TRBJ2-7 and V is TRBV10-3, with no clear D. The CDR3 is made up of 14 amino acids. The germline CDR1 and CDR2 sequences are ENHRY and SYGVKD. V lost 6 bases to trimming and J lost 5 bases, with 17 bases between them. CDR3 coding DNA: TGTGCCATCAGAGTACCTGCCCTCAAGGACGAGCAGTACTTC. Encoded protein: CAIRVPALKDEQYF.

This clonotype appeared a few times. This CDR3 is CASSQDEWDRGRITEQFF. Here the CDR3 DNA reads TGCGCCAGCAGCCAAGATGAGTGGGACAGGGGGCGAATAACCGAGCAGTTCTTC. The rearrangement joins TRBV4-1 to TRBJ2-1; 12 bases map to TRBD1. The CDR3 totals 18 residues. The junction had 13 bases not matched to a gene; V was cut back by 0 bases and J by 10 bases. Per the germline V gene, CDR1 is MGHRA and CDR2 is YSYEKL.

The sample holds many counts of this clonotype. The CDR3 nucleotides are TGCGCCAGCAGCCAAGGGGACGGGGGGGAGTCAGATACGCAGTATTTT. Translated: CASSQGDGGESDTQYF. The chain uses TRBV4-3 and TRBJ2-3, with 8 nucleotides matching TRBD2. The CDR3 runs 16 residues. V lost 1 base and J lost 4; bases outside the gene matches: 7. CDR1 is LGHNA, CDR2 YSLEER, per germline.

This clonotype was seen a few times. This chain uses TRBV20-1 with TRBJ1-5, with 12 positions matching TRBD1. Germline CDR1 reads DFQATT; CDR2 reads SNEGSKA (reference sequence). With V trimmed by 6 bases and J by 6 bases, 6 bases remained unmatched. The CDR3 has 14 residues. In nucleotides, the CDR3 is TGCAGTGCCGCCGGGACAGGGGGCCCTCAGCCCCAGCATTTT. This gives the protein CSAAGTGGPQPQHF.

The V gene is TRBV28, the J gene TRBJ2-7, with D tentatively TRBD1 (6 bases). There are 16 residues in the CDR3. Per germline, CDR1 MDHEN and CDR2 SYDVKM. V was clipped by 4 bases and J by 3 bases, with 19 bases between them. The CDR3: CASSSLIRTEYYEQYF. The CDR3 region has the DNA TGTGCCAGCAGTTCTCTGATTAGGACAGAATACTACGAGCAGTACTTC.

The chain joins TRBV7-9 to TRBJ2-7; D possibly corresponds to TRBD1 (5 bases). Per the germline V gene, CDR1 is SEHNR and CDR2 is FQNEAQ (reference sequence). Trimming removed 6 bases at V and 0 bases at J, with 9 bases between. This CDR3 is built from 13 residues. CDR3 coding DNA: TGTGCCAGCAGGACAGCCCGCTCCTACGAGCAGTACTTC. Protein product: CASRTARSYEQYF.

The CDR3 DNA reads as TGTGCCACTTCGACAGGGGGCGCGGTGGAGACCCAGTACTTC. Translating it yields CATSTGGAVETQYF. The chain links TRBV27 to TRBJ2-5, with 10 bases aligning to TRBD1. Germline CDR1 and CDR2: MNHEY and SMNVEV (reference sequence). V trimming: 10 bases; J trimming: 5 bases; junction bases outside the gene matches: 10. The CDR3 contains 14 residues.

This clonotype was found many times. This chain links TRBV5-6 with TRBJ2-7; D may be TRBD1 (6 bases). Germline lookup yields CDR1 SGHDT and CDR2 YYEEEE. This CDR3 region has 14 residues. V lost 4 bases, J lost 0 bases, and 11 bases lay in between. The CDR3 loop reads CASSLLTGSYEQYF. In DNA, the CDR3 is TGTGCCAGCAGCCTATTGACAGGCTCCTACGAGCAGTACTTC. Drawing the rest from reference TRBV5-6 and TRBJ2-7, the complete variable domain is DAGVTQSPTHLIKTRGQQVTLRCSPKSGHDTVSWYQQALGQGPQFIFQYYEEEERQRGNFPDRFSGHQFPNYSSELNVNALLLGDSALYLCASSLLTGSYEQYFGPGTRLTVT.

Only a few counts were recorded for this clonotype. This sequence joins TRBV15 and TRBJ2-5; TRBD2 agrees at 16 bases. Unmatched junction bases numbered 16, after V lost 1 base and J lost 5 bases. The V gene's germline CDR1 is LNHNV and CDR2 YYDKDF (reference sequence). The CDR3 runs to 21 residues. The CDR3 bases are TGTGCCACCAGCAGAGGATTCCCGGGACTAGCGGGGGGGCGCCAGGGGGAGACCCAGTACTTC. Its translation: CATSRGFPGLAGGRQGETQYF.

This clonotype was found many times. The chain recombines TRBV7-6 with TRBJ2-7; 7 positions match TRBD1. Germline V gene sequence: CDR1 SGHVS, CDR2 FNYEAQ. J was trimmed by 2 bases and V by 3 bases; bases with no gene match: 4. This CDR3 has 14 residues. The CDR3, as DNA: TGTGCCAGCAGCTTGGGACAGACCCCCTACGAGCAGTACTTC. This translates into CASSLGQTPYEQYF.

This clonotype is medium-sized. The chain couples TRBV5-6 to TRBJ1-6; 7 bases match TRBD1. The V gene end was trimmed by 2 bases and the J gene end by 8 bases; junction bases not matched to a gene: 1. CDR3 size: 13 residues. The V gene's germline CDR1 is SGHDT and CDR2 YYEEEE. The CDR3 sequence is CASSLTGDSPLHF. Written as DNA, the CDR3 is TGTGCCAGCAGCTTAACAGGGGATTCACCCCTCCACTTT.

Comments on this clonotype: This may stem from a read error, because a much larger clone lies one nucleotide away. The V call is TRBV7-9, the J call TRBJ2-2; D unresolved. The length of the CDR3 is 12 residues. Germline-derived CDR1 and CDR2 are SEHNR and FQNEAQ (reference sequence). V was clipped by 11 bases and J by 10 bases, with 17 bases between them. This CDR3 reads CAAPLVAVELFF. CDR3 bases: TGTGCCGCCCCCTTAGTCGCCGTGGAGCTGTTTTTT.

This clonotype has at least ten counts. V and J are TRBV20-1 and TRBJ1-4; 7 bases are a match to TRBD1. The CDR3 contains 11 residues. With 2 bases clipped from V and 12 bases from J, the junction kept 3 bases outside the gene matches. The germline gives CDR1 DFQATT, CDR2 SNEGSKA (reference sequence). In nucleotides, the CDR3 is TGCAGTGCTAGAAGGGACAGAGAACTGTTTTTT. As protein: CSARRDRELFF.

This clonotype appeared many times. The chain has TRBV9 and TRBJ2-5; TRBD1 aligns across 9 bases. Germline-derived CDR1 and CDR2 are SGDLS and YYNGEE. This CDR3 spans 17 amino acids. The junction had 11 bases not matched to a gene; V was cut back by 1 base and J by 4 bases. Here the CDR3 DNA reads TGTGCCAGCAGCGTACCACGCACAGGGGGCTTACGAGAGACCCAGTACTTC. Translated: CASSVPRTGGLRETQYF.

This clonotype was observed a few times. The J gene is TRBJ1-2, the V gene TRBV12-3 or TRBV12-4; the match to TRBD1 covers 9 bases. The CDR3 runs 15 residues. J lost 4 bases, V lost 6 bases, and 9 bases had no gene match. The CDR3 loop reads CASSSDRGKSYGYTF. CDR3 DNA: TGTGCCAGCAGCTCGGACAGGGGTAAATCCTATGGCTACACCTTC.

This clonotype was detected ten times or more. J is TRBJ1-1 and V is TRBV5-1; D remains unclear. The CDR3 runs 14 residues. Germline V gene sequence: CDR1 SGHRS, CDR2 YFSETQ. V was shortened by 2 bases and J by 0 bases, with 8 bases between the two germline ends. CDR3 bases: TGCGCCAGCAGCTTTGGGCCTATGAACACTGAAGCTTTCTTT. Protein product: CASSFGPMNTEAFF.

A word on this clonotype: Compared with germline, one end of the junction differs, possibly owing to a read error. The chain links TRBV2 to TRBJ2-3, with no clear D. The CDR3 has 14 amino acids. The germline V gene encodes CDR1 SNHLY and CDR2 FYNNEI. The CDR3 nucleotides are TGTGCCGGCAGTCCCCATGGGGATTCAGATACGCAGTATTTT. Translation gives CAGSPHGDSDTQYF.

This clonotype was found many times. The chain couples TRBV7-2 to TRBJ2-7; D not certain. The length of the CDR3 is 16 residues. Trimming stripped 2 bases from V and 2 bases from J, with 16 bases between. CDR1 SGHTA and CDR2 FQGNSA come from the germline V gene. The CDR3 nucleotides are TGTGCCAGCAGCTTATACCTAACAGCAAAACCCTACGAGCAGTACTTC. Its protein product is CASSLYLTAKPYEQYF.

This clonotype appeared a few times. The chain uses TRBV5-5 and TRBJ1-2; TRBD1 aligns across 7 bases. Per the germline V gene, CDR1 is SGHKS and CDR2 is YYEKEE (reference sequence). The J segment lost 5 bases and the V segment lost 2 bases, leaving 3 bases of the junction unmatched. This CDR3 spans 13 amino acids. The CDR3 loop is CASSFDRVYGYTF. The DNA for the CDR3 is TGTGCCAGCAGCTTCGACAGGGTGTATGGCTACACCTTC.

This clonotype appeared many times. This rearrangement joins TRBV6-2 or TRBV6-3 to TRBJ1-1; D is undetermined. This CDR3 region has 14 residues. V lost 5 bases and J 4 bases, leaving 14 bases between the germline ends. Germline lookup yields CDR1 MNHEY and CDR2 SVGEGT. Written as DNA, the CDR3 is TGTGCCAGCAGTGCCCTAACCCTGAGCACTGAAGCTTTCTTT. Translated, it gives CASSALTLSTEAFF.